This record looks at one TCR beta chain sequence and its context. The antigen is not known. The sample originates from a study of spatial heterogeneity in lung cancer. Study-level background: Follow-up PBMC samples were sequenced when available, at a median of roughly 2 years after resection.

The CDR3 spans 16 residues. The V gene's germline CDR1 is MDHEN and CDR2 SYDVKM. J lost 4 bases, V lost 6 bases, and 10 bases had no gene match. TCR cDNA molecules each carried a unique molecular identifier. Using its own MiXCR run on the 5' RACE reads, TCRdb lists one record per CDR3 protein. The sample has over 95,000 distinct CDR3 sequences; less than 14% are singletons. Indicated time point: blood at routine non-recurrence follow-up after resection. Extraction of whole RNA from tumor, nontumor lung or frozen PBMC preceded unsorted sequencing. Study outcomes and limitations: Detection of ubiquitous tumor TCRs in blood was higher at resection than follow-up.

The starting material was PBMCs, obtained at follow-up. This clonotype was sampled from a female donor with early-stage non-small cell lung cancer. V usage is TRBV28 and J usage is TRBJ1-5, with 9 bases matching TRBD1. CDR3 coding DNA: TGTGCCAGCAGGCCCCCGGGACAGGGAGGAAATCAGCCCCAGCATTTT. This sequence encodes CASRPPGQGGNQPQHF.